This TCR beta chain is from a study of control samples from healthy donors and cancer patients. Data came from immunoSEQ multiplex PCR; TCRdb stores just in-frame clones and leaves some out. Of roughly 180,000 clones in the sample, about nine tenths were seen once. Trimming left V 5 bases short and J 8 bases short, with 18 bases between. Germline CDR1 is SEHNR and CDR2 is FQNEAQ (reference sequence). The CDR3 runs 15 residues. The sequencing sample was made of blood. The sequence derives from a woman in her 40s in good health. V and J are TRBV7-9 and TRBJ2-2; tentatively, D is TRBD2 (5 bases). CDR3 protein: CASSARPDGGGELFF. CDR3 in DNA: TGTGCCAGCAGCGCTAGGCCGGACGGAGGTGGGGAGCTGTTTTTT.